This T cell receptor beta chain stems from a study of response to subunit inactivated influenza vaccine. Study-wide points: Each seasonal influenza vaccination recruits few new T cells, the authors suggested.

With respect to this clonotype: Antigen: not known.

This CDR3 has 15 residues. The V gene's germline CDR1 is MGHDK and CDR2 SYGVNS. Unmatched junction bases numbered 1, after V lost 3 bases and J lost 2 bases. TCRdb passed the RT-PCR reads through MiXCR, listing each CDR3 protein once. The sample has 550,000 to 800,000 distinct CDR3 sequences, approximately 15% seen once; the top ten hold 6.5% to 8.5%. The specimen comprised PBMCs from blood, sampled less than 15 days before vaccination. This sequence joins TRBV25-1 and TRBJ2-3; 11 bases agree with TRBD2. The clonotype originates from a man aged 50 or older who received an inactivated influenza vaccine. In DNA form, the CDR3 reads TGTGCCAGCAGTGATAGCGGGAGGGTCACAGATACGCAGTATTTT. Its translation is CASSDSGRVTDTQYF.